The present T cell receptor (beta chain) was sequenced within a study of breast tumors, draining lymph nodes, adjacent tissues. Study observations and caveats: Tumor and nontumor repertoires were significantly more similar in luminal-like than in basal-like breast cancer. Tumors had less TCR diversity than lymph nodes, more than nontumor tissue.

The CDR3 contains 14 residues. The germline V and J ends were trimmed by 3 bases and 5 bases, with 14 bases remaining between them. This clonotype was seen repeatedly, ten times or more. Antigen unknown. Axillary draining lymph nodes of breast cancer patients supplied the node samples. TCRdb re-derived calls from the multiplex PCR reads in MiXCR, one entry per CDR3 protein. The sample yields hundreds of thousands of distinct CDR3 sequences, about 32% seen once. The specimen was axillary lymph node tissue. This sequence was found in a female donor with breast cancer. Some clones in this sample may be carry-over from other donors' samples. This sequence joins TRBV12-3 or TRBV12-4 and TRBJ2-7; D is perhaps TRBD1 (5 bases). Here the CDR3 reads CASSFFKGFNEQYF. The CDR3 DNA reads TGTGCCAGCAGTTTTTTTAAGGGGTTCAACGAGCAGTACTTC.